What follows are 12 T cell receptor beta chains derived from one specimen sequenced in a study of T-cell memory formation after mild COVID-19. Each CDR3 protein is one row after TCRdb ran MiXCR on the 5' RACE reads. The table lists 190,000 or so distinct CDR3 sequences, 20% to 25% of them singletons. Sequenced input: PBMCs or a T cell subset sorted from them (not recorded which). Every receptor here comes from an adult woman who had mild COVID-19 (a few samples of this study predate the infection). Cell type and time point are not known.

CDR3 in DNA: TGCAGCGTTGCGGACACAGATACGCAGTATTTT. The encoded protein is CSVADTDTQYF. This chain uses TRBV29-1 with TRBJ2-3, with D unclear. Trimming left V 4 bases short and J 2 bases short, with 4 bases between. The CDR3 loop spans 11 amino acids. Germline values: CDR1 SQVTM, CDR2 ANQGSEA.

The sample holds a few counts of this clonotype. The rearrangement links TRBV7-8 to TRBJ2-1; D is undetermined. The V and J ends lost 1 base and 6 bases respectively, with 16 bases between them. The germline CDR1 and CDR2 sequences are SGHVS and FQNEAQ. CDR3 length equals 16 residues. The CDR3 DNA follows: TGTGCCAGCAGCTTAGGGCTTTTTGCGGAAGCCAATGAGCAGTTCTTC. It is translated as CASSLGLFAEANEQFF.

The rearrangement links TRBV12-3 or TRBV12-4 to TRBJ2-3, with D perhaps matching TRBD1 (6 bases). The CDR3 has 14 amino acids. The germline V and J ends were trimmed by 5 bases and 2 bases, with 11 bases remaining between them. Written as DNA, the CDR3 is TGTGCCAGCAGTATACAGGGATCCACAGATACGCAGTATTTT. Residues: CASSIQGSTDTQYF.

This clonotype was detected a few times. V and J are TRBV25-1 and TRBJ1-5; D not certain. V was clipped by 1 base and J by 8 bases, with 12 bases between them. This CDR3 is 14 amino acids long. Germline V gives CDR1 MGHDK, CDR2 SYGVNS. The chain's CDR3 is CASSEFDGVEPQHF. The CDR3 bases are TGTGCCAGCAGTGAATTCGACGGGGTAGAGCCCCAGCATTTT.

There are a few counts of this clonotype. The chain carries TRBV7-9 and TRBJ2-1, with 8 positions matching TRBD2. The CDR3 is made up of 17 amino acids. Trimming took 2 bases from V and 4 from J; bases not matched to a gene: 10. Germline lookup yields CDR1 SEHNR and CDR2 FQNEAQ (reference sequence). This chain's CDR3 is CASSLKKSGSDYNEQFF. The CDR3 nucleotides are TGTGCCAGCAGCTTAAAAAAAAGCGGGAGTGATTACAATGAGCAGTTCTTC.

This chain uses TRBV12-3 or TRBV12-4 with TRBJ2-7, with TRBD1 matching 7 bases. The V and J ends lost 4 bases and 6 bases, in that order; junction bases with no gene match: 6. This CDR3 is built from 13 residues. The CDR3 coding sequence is TGTGCCAGCAGTTGGTCCGACAGGGTCGAGCAGTACTTC. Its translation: CASSWSDRVEQYF.

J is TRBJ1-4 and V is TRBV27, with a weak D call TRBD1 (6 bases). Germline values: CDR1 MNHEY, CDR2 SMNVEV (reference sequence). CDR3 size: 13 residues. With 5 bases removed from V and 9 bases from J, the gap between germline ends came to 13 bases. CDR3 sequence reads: CASSLSQGQKLFF. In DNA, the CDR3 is TGTGCCAGCAGTCTTTCACAGGGTCAAAAACTGTTTTTT.

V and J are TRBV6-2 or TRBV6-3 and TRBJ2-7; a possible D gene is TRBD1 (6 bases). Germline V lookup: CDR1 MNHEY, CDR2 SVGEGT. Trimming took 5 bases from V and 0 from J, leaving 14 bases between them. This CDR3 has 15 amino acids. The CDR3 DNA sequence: TGTGCCAGCAGTCCCCAGGACAGCTACTCCTACGAGCAGTACTTC. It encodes CASSPQDSYSYEQYF.

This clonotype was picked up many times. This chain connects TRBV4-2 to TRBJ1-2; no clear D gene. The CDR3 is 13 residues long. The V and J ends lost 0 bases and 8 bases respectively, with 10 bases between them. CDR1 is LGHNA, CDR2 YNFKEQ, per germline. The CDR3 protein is CASSQDFREGYTF. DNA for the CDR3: TGTGCCAGCAGCCAAGACTTTCGGGAGGGCTACACCTTC.

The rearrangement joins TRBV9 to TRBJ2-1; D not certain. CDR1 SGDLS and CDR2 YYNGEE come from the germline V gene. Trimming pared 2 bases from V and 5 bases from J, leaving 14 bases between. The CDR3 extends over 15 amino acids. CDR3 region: CASSVELAGDNEQFF. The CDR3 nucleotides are TGTGCCAGCAGCGTCGAATTAGCCGGTGACAATGAGCAGTTCTTC.

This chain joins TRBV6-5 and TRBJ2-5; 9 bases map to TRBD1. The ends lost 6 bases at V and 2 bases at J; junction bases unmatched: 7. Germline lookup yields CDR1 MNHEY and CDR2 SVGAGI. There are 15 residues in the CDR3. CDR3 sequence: CASSPGTGYQETQYF. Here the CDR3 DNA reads TGTGCCAGCAGCCCCGGGACAGGGTATCAAGAGACCCAGTACTTC.

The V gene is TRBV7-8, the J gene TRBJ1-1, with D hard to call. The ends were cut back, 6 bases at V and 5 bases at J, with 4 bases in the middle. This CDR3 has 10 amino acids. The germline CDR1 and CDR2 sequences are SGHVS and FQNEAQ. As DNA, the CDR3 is TGTGCCAGCAGTAGTACTGAAGCTTTCTTT. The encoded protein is CASSSTEAFF.